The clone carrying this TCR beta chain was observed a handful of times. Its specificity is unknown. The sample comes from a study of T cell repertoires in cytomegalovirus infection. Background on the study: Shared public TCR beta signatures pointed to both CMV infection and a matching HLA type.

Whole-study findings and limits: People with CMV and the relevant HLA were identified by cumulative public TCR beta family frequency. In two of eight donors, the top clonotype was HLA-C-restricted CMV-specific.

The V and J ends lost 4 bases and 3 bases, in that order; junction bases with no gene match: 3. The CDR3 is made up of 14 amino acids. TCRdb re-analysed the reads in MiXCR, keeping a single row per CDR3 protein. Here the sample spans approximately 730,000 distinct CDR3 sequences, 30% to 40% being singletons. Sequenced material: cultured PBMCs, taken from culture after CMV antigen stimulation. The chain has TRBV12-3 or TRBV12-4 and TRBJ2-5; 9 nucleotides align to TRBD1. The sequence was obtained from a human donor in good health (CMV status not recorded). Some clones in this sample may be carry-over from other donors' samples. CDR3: CASSYRDREETQYF. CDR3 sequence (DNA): TGTGCCAGCAGTTACCGGGACAGGGAAGAGACCCAGTACTTC.